These 25 T cell receptor beta chains came from one sample sequenced in a study of T cell responses to AZD1222 COVID-19 vaccine. Data came from immunoSEQ multiplex PCR; TCRdb stores just in-frame clones and leaves some out. The table lists some 150,000 clones, roughly 87% of them singletons, with roughly 1.7% in the top ten. This specimen consisted of peripheral blood, obtained 28 days after the second AZD1222 dose. The origin of the receptors is an adult who received the AZD1222 COVID-19 vaccine.

The chain employs TRBV4-1 and TRBJ2-7; D is perhaps TRBD2 (6 bases). Germline V gene sequence: CDR1 MGHRA, CDR2 YSYEKL. This CDR3 region has 16 residues. V gave up 4 bases and J gave up 0 bases, with 16 bases separating them. The CDR3 bases are TGCGCCAGCAGCCCCTCCCCACGGGAGAGCTCCTACGAGCAGTACTTC. This translates into CASSPSPRESSYEQYF.

This chain links TRBV18 with TRBJ1-1; 9 nucleotides match TRBD1. The trim removed 3 bases at V and 1 base at J, leaving 9 bases unmatched. Germline V gene sequence: CDR1 KGHSH, CDR2 LQKENI. This CDR3 spans 17 amino acids. The CDR3 DNA follows: TGTGCCAGCTCACCGTTGGGACAGGGAATTGGGAACACTGAAGCTTTCTTT. Translating it yields CASSPLGQGIGNTEAFF.

The rearrangement links TRBV21-1 to TRBJ2-5; the table gives TRBD2 as D, unverified against the DNA. TRBV21-1 is assigned pseudogene status. The CDR3 is 16 residues long. CDR3 in DNA: TGTGCCAGCAGCAGAGAAAGACTAGATCGAGGCGAGACCCAGTACTTC. This encodes CASSRERLDRGETQYF.

The rearrangement uses TRBV7-9 and TRBJ1-5; 10 positions match TRBD1. The CDR3 runs to 15 residues. With 4 bases clipped from V and 5 bases from J, the junction kept 5 bases outside the gene matches. CDR1 and CDR2 from the germline V gene are SEHNR and FQNEAQ (reference sequence). The CDR3 is CASSSPGTGDQPQHF. For the CDR3, the DNA is TGTGCCAGCAGCTCCCCCGGGACAGGGGATCAGCCCCAGCATTTT.

The J gene is TRBJ2-1, the V gene TRBV19; unclear D gene. This CDR3 spans 14 amino acids. V dropped 3 bases and J dropped 3 bases, with 9 bases sitting between them. The germline gives CDR1 LNHDA, CDR2 SQIVND (reference sequence). The CDR3 here is CASSIPGLYNEQFF. The DNA for the CDR3 is TGTGCCAGTAGTATCCCGGGCCTCTACAATGAGCAGTTCTTC. Using reference TRBV19 and TRBJ2-1 for the parts outside the CDR3, the full variable domain is DGGITQSPKYLFRKEGQNVTLSCEQNLNHDAMYWYRQDPGQGLRLIYYSQIVNDFQKGDIAEGYSVSREKKESFPLTVTSAQKNPTAFYLCASSIPGLYNEQFFGPGTRLTVL.

This CDR3 reads CASSDRNEKLFF. As DNA, the CDR3 is TGTGCCAGCAGTGACAGAAATGAAAAACTGTTTTTT. The chain is built from TRBV2 and TRBJ1-4; D not certain. Trimming stripped 3 bases from V and 5 bases from J, with 4 bases between. Per germline, CDR1 SNHLY and CDR2 FYNNEI. The CDR3 totals 12 residues. Filled out from reference TRBV2 and TRBJ1-4, the complete variable domain reads EPEVTQTPSHQVTQMGQEVILRCVPISNHLYFYWYRQILGQKVEFLVSFYNNEISEKSEIFDDQFSVERPDGSNFTLKIRSTKLEDSAMYFCASSDRNEKLFFGSGTQLSVL.

The V call is TRBV7-2, the J call TRBJ2-5; maybe TRBD2 (5 bases). This CDR3 spans 14 amino acids. The V gene's germline CDR1 is SGHTA and CDR2 FQGNSA. Trimming took off 0 bases at V and 4 bases at J, with 9 bases between the two ends. DNA of the CDR3: TGTGCCAGCAGCTTAGCCGGGGTGGTAGAGACCCAGTACTTC. Translation: CASSLAGVVETQYF.

The gene calls are TRBV6-5 and TRBJ1-3; no firm D call. The CDR3 is 13 residues long. V was trimmed by 8 bases and J by 0 bases, leaving 8 bases between them. Germline V CDR1 and CDR2: MNHEY, SVGAGI. This CDR3 is CASSGPSGNTIYF. Written as DNA, the CDR3 is TGTGCCAGCTCCGGGCCCTCTGGAAACACCATATATTTT.

The rearrangement links TRBV28 to TRBJ2-5, with D unclear. V dropped 3 bases and J dropped 2 bases, with 19 bases sitting between them. CDR1 and CDR2 (germline): MDHEN, SYDVKM. CDR3 length: 17 residues. CDR3 protein: CASSFVHTPHQQETQYF. The CDR3 DNA follows: TGTGCCAGCAGTTTCGTTCACACGCCTCACCAACAAGAGACCCAGTACTTC.

The rearrangement uses TRBV7-9 and TRBJ2-7; 11 bases match TRBD2. The CDR3 loop spans 14 amino acids. V lost 5 bases and J lost 5; bases outside the gene matches: 5. Germline V gene data show CDR1 as SEHNR and CDR2 as FQNEAQ (reference sequence). CDR3 nucleotides: TGTGCCAGCAGCCCCGTAGCGGGAGGGAACGAGCAGTACTTC. Its protein product is CASSPVAGGNEQYF.

In this sample, this clone turned up a few times. This chain links TRBV16 with TRBJ1-5, with no clear D. The CDR3 is 16 amino acids. The germline gives CDR1 KGHSY, CDR2 FQNENV. Trimming shortened V by 0 bases and J by 4 bases, and 13 bases separated the two germline ends. CDR3 nucleotides: TGTGCCAGCAGCCAATCGTCAGGTTACCCTAATCAGCCCCAGCATTTT. Translation: CASSQSSGYPNQPQHF.

This clone has more than one count but fewer than ten. CDR3 coding DNA: TGTGCCTGGGGTTCTGGAAACACCATATATTTT. Its translation: CAWGSGNTIYF. The chain links TRBV30 to TRBJ1-3; D unclear. This CDR3 is 11 amino acids long. Germline V CDR1 and CDR2: GTSNPN, SVGIG (reference sequence). Trimming removed 5 bases from V and 1 base from J, with 3 bases in between.

The V gene is TRBV6-5, the J gene TRBJ2-7; 12 bases agree with TRBD2. The CDR3 loop spans 15 amino acids. Trimming took 7 bases from V and 2 from J; bases not matched to a gene: 6. The germline gives CDR1 MNHEY, CDR2 SVGAGI. The CDR3 sequence: CASTSGLAGAYEQYF. The CDR3, as DNA: TGTGCCAGCACCTCGGGACTAGCGGGTGCCTACGAGCAGTACTTC.

The chain joins TRBV20-1 to TRBJ1-2; D may be TRBD1 (5 bases). CDR1 and CDR2 from the germline V gene are DFQATT and SNEGSKA (reference sequence). This CDR3 region has 16 residues. V lost 3 bases, J lost 2 bases, and 19 bases lay in between. CDR3 DNA: TGCAGTGCTAGTAACCGTCAAGGGGCCGTGAACTATGGCTACACCTTC. Its protein is CSASNRQGAVNYGYTF.

The chain is built from TRBV18 and TRBJ2-3; D gene unclear. Trimming cost V 2 bases and J 0 bases, with 12 bases left between them. CDR1 and CDR2 from the germline V gene are KGHSH and LQKENI. This CDR3 comprises 16 residues. CDR3 sequence: CASSPSGRSSTDTQYF. In DNA, the CDR3 is TGTGCCAGCTCACCATCCGGAAGGTCTAGCACAGATACGCAGTATTTT.

The chain couples TRBV18 to TRBJ1-5; D not certain. CDR3 length equals 13 residues. Trimming took off 2 bases at V and 5 bases at J, with 7 bases between the two ends. Germline V lookup: CDR1 KGHSH, CDR2 LQKENI. As DNA, the CDR3 is TGTGCCAGCTCACCAGGGGATGATCAGCCCCAGCATTTT. Translating it yields CASSPGDDQPQHF.

The rearrangement uses TRBV7-2 and TRBJ2-1, with TRBD1 matching 10 bases. The CDR3 runs to 17 residues. V lost 5 bases and J lost 7; bases outside the gene matches: 14. CDR1 SGHTA and CDR2 FQGNSA come from the germline V gene. CDR3 protein: CASSPMGPGTGANEQFF. The CDR3 DNA reads as TGTGCCAGCAGCCCGATGGGCCCCGGGACAGGGGCAAATGAGCAGTTCTTC.

The chain uses TRBV6-6 and TRBJ1-6, with D possibly matching TRBD1 (5 bases). Looked up from germline, CDR1 is MNHNY and CDR2 is SVGAGI (reference sequence). The CDR3 covers 14 residues. The CDR3 coding sequence is TGTGCGACATACCCCGACAGTTTAGGTTCACCCCTCCACTTT. Translated, it gives CATYPDSLGSPLHF.

CDR3 protein: CSVQRNVNQPQHF. The CDR3 nucleotides read TGCAGCGTCCAAAGAAATGTCAATCAGCCCCAGCATTTT. The chain links TRBV29-1 to TRBJ1-5, with D unresolved. Germline loops: CDR1 SQVTM, CDR2 ANQGSEA. The CDR3 spans 13 residues. The V gene lost 6 bases and the J gene lost 3 bases, with 12 bases spanning the gap.

The genes are TRBV9 and TRBJ2-5, with TRBD1 matching over 8 bases. Germline V CDR1 and CDR2: SGDLS, YYNGEE. Trimming at V came to 4 bases and at J to 2 bases, leaving 10 bases not matched to a gene. The CDR3 is 16 amino acids. The CDR3 reads CASSPQWTGWQETQYF. The CDR3 DNA reads TGTGCCAGCAGCCCCCAATGGACAGGGTGGCAAGAGACCCAGTACTTC.

Worth noting for this clone: The junction differs from germline at one of its ends, possibly a read error. This sequence joins TRBV15 and TRBJ2-7, with 8 positions matching TRBD2. The CDR3 loop spans 14 amino acids. Germline V gene sequence: CDR1 LNHNV, CDR2 YYDKDF (reference sequence). The CDR3 sequence is CATSRDLLLGLEDF. CDR3 sequence (DNA): TGTGCCACCAGCAGAGATCTTTTGTTGGGACTAGAGGACTTC.

The chain links TRBV19 to TRBJ2-4, with D unclear. V gave up 3 bases and J gave up 0 bases, with 6 bases separating them. This CDR3 comprises 14 residues. Germline CDR1 reads LNHDA; CDR2 reads SQIVND (reference sequence). Here the CDR3 DNA reads TGTGCCAGTAGTATGGAACTAGCCAAAAACATTCAGTACTTC. Protein product: CASSMELAKNIQYF.

This clone came up once. The genes are TRBV6-5 and TRBJ1-1; a weak D match, TRBD1 (6 bases). The length of the CDR3 is 13 residues. Trimming took 7 bases from V and 1 from J, leaving 10 bases between them. Germline-derived CDR1 and CDR2 are MNHEY and SVGAGI. The CDR3 DNA sequence: TGTGCCAGCAAAGGACAGACGAACACTGAAGCTTTCTTT. Translation: CASKGQTNTEAFF.

V usage is TRBV7-2 and J usage is TRBJ1-2; possibly TRBD1 for D (5 bases). V was cut by 3 bases and J by 3 bases, with 11 bases left in between. In germline, CDR1 is SGHTA, CDR2 FQGNSA. This CDR3 comprises 14 residues. CDR3 residues: CASSLDTFYYGYTF. The CDR3 DNA sequence: TGTGCCAGCAGCTTGGACACCTTCTACTATGGCTACACCTTC.

The chain joins TRBV30 to TRBJ2-2; D unclear. The V and J ends lost 1 base and 1 base respectively, with 4 bases between them. CDR1 and CDR2 (germline): GTSNPN, SVGIG (reference sequence). The CDR3 length is 13 residues. The DNA of the CDR3 is TGTGCCTGGAGTGACAGGAACACCGGGGAGCTGTTTTTT. This encodes CAWSDRNTGELFF. Filled out from reference TRBV30 and TRBJ2-2, the complete variable domain reads SQTIHQWPATLVQPVGSPLSLECTVEGTSNPNLYWYRQAAGRGLQLLFYSVGIGQISSEVPQNLSASRPQDRQFILSSKKLLLSDSGFYLCAWSDRNTGELFFGEGSRLTVL.